This T cell receptor beta chain was captured in a study of early T cells in non-severe SARS-CoV-2 infection. As to this clonotype: An end of the junction does not agree with germline; a read error may underlie this.

TCRdb re-analysed the 5' RACE reads in MiXCR, keeping a single row per CDR3 protein. The sample lists about 77,000 distinct CDR3 sequences; roughly 9.6% were seen once. CDR3 size: 15 residues. Germline V gene sequence: CDR1 MDHEN, CDR2 SYDVKM. The TCR was taken from an adult who was a healthcare worker with PCR-confirmed SARS-CoV-2 infection or an uninfected control (not recorded which). Sequenced: whole blood. The chain links TRBV28 to TRBJ2-7; D unclear. This CDR3 reads CVSSPLGSFRSEQYF. As DNA, the CDR3 is TGTGTCAGCAGCCCATTGGGCTCATTCCGCTCCGAGCAGTACTTC.